These T cell receptor beta chains were read from a single sample in a study of T-cell reconstitution after alpha-beta-depleted transplantation in children. From the PCR reads, TCRdb called clonotypes with MiXCR, one entry per CDR3 protein. The sample includes approximately 400,000 distinct CDR3 sequences, about a tenth of them seen just once. The input for sequencing was PBMCs from the stem cell graft donor, taken from the stem cell graft. These receptors were obtained from a human donor who donated a stem cell graft to a child with acute myeloid leukemia. CDR3s include the opening cysteine and the closing phenylalanine or tryptophan. A D gene is named only where the DNA matches it firmly. Size is stated for part of the rows, as once, few or many counts, or as a class when the clone is expanded.

J gene,clone size,D gene,V gene,CDR3 protein,CDR3 DNA
TRBJ2-1,NA,TRBD2,TRBV12-3/TRBV12-4,CASSRWGLAGAPFF,TGTGCCAGCTCCCGGTGGGGGCTAGCGGGGGCCCCGTTCTTC
TRBJ2-2,many,NA,TRBV5-1,CASSFDTGELFF,TGTGCCAGCAGTTTTGACACCGGGGAGCTGTTTTTT
TRBJ2-1,many,NA,TRBV12-3/TRBV12-4,CASSYNGDYNEQFF,TGTGCCAGCAGTTATAACGGGGACTACAATGAGCAGTTCTTC
TRBJ1-1,NA,TRBD1,TRBV12-5,CASGPGGAVTEAFF,TGTGCTAGTGGTCCAGGGGGGGCGGTCACTGAAGCTTTCTTT
TRBJ2-1,many,TRBD1,TRBV5-1,CASSLSPTGGYEQFF,TGCGCCAGCAGCTTGTCTCCGACAGGGGGGTATGAGCAGTTCTTC
TRBJ1-5,NA,NA,TRBV6-2/TRBV6-3,CASSWTGRQPQHF,TGTGCCAGCAGTTGGACGGGAAGGCAGCCCCAGCATTTT
TRBJ2-1,many,NA,TRBV20-1,CSVAPSNEQFF,TGCAGTGTTGCGCCCAGCAATGAGCAGTTCTTC
TRBJ2-3,few,NA,TRBV20-1,CSASLQGGDTQYF,TGCAGTGCTAGTCTTCAGGGGGGTGATACGCAGTATTTT
TRBJ2-2,NA,NA,TRBV29-1,CSVEGFPFTGELFF,TGCAGCGTTGAGGGGTTCCCTTTCACCGGGGAGCTGTTTTTT
TRBJ2-7,NA,TRBD2,TRBV7-2,CASSLRTSGSSYEQYF,TGTGCCAGCAGCCTAAGGACTAGCGGGAGCTCCTACGAGCAGTACTTC
TRBJ1-2,few,NA,TRBV7-2,CASSLARFQATNYGYTF,TGTGCCAGCAGCTTAGCGCGTTTTCAGGCTACTAACTATGGCTACACCTTC
TRBJ2-3,few,TRBD2,TRBV7-3,CASSSGGGGTDTQYF,TGTGCCAGCAGCTCGGGGGGGGGCGGCACAGATACGCAGTATTTT
TRBJ2-5,few,TRBD2,TRBV12-3/TRBV12-4,CASGAGEQETQYF,TGTGCCAGCGGAGCGGGGGAACAAGAGACCCAGTACTTC
TRBJ1-5,few,NA,TRBV5-1,CASSLDPGGAQPQHF,TGCGCCAGCAGCTTGGACCCGGGGGGGGCCCAGCCCCAGCATTTT
TRBJ1-2,many,NA,TRBV27,CASSLGQGYYGYTF,TGTGCCAGCAGTTTGGGGCAGGGGTACTATGGCTACACCTTC
TRBJ2-1,few,TRBD1,TRBV12-3/TRBV12-4,CASGGTGQSVSYNEQFF,TGTGCCAGTGGGGGGACAGGGCAATCGGTGTCCTACAATGAGCAGTTCTTC
TRBJ2-3,once,NA,TRBV12-3/TRBV12-4,CASSSPSGDTQYF,TGTGCCAGCAGTTCCCCCTCCGGGGATACGCAGTATTTT
TRBJ2-3,few,NA,TRBV5-1,CASSLGQSGNVKKADTQYF,TGCGCCAGCAGCTTGGGTCAATCCGGGAACGTGAAGAAGGCAGATACGCAGTATTTT
TRBJ2-3,few,NA,TRBV30,CAWSAVVTDTQYF,TGTGCCTGGAGTGCGGTTGTGACAGATACGCAGTATTTT
TRBJ2-3,many,NA,TRBV12-3/TRBV12-4,CASSSDSTDTQYF,TGTGCCAGCAGCTCGGACAGCACAGATACGCAGTATTTT
TRBJ2-7,NA,NA,TRBV7-9,CASSSLQGGSYEQYF,TGTGCCAGCAGCTCCTTACAGGGTGGCTCCTACGAGCAGTACTTC
TRBJ2-5,NA,NA,TRBV7-9,CASSLGVMGTQYF,TGTGCCAGCAGCTTAGGAGTTATGGGGACCCAGTACTTC
TRBJ1-2,few,NA,TRBV25-1,CASSEYFPENYGYTF,TGTGCCAGCAGTGAATATTTCCCGGAAAACTATGGCTACACCTTC
TRBJ2-5,NA,TRBD1,TRBV6-1,CASTDPGTGIGQETQYF,TGTGCCAGCACTGACCCCGGGACAGGGATAGGTCAAGAGACCCAGTACTTC
TRBJ2-1,NA,TRBD2,TRBV10-3,CAISDKGLSIDGEQFF,TGTGCCATCAGTGATAAGGGACTAAGTATCGATGGTGAGCAGTTCTTC
TRBJ2-5,NA,TRBD2,TRBV20-1,CSASQGGIRETQYF,TGCAGTGCTAGTCAGGGAGGGATTAGGGAGACCCAGTACTTC
TRBJ2-1,NA,NA,TRBV6-1,CASSRLSSYNEQFF,TGTGCCAGCAGCAGACTAAGCTCCTACAATGAGCAGTTCTTC
TRBJ2-5,NA,NA,TRBV10-3,CAISDRNRQETQYF,TGTGCCATCAGTGACAGGAACAGGCAAGAGACCCAGTACTTC
TRBJ2-5,many,TRBD2,TRBV20-1,CSATRLARETQYF,TGCAGTGCTACCCGACTAGCGCGGGAGACCCAGTACTTC
TRBJ2-3,NA,NA,TRBV5-5,CASSLESRVADTQYF,TGTGCCAGCAGCTTGGAATCTAGGGTAGCAGATACGCAGTATTTT
TRBJ2-1,few,TRBD2,TRBV7-2,CASSLAPGTSGIRFF,TGTGCCAGCAGCTTAGCCCCGGGGACTAGCGGGATTCGGTTCTTC
TRBJ2-1,few,TRBD2,TRBV12-3/TRBV12-4,CASSKAGPNEQFF,TGTGCCAGCAGCAAAGCGGGGCCGAATGAGCAGTTCTTC
TRBJ2-1,NA,NA,TRBV19,CASRLNRYNEQFF,TGTGCCAGTAGGCTTAACAGGTACAATGAGCAGTTCTTC
TRBJ2-3,many,TRBD2,TRBV6-5,CASSYPGGDTQYF,TGTGCCAGCAGTTACCCCGGGGGGGATACGCAGTATTTT
TRBJ2-7,NA,NA,TRBV5-6,CASSLSLRHEQYF,TGTGCCAGCAGCTTGTCTTTGCGTCACGAGCAGTACTTC
TRBJ2-4,few,TRBD1,TRBV6-1,CASSPGGSVKNIQYF,TGTGCCAGCAGTCCAGGGGGCTCGGTCAAAAACATTCAGTACTTC
TRBJ2-7,many,NA,TRBV27,CASSPLISGDYEQYF,TGTGCCAGCAGTCCCCTCATTAGCGGTGACTACGAGCAGTACTTC
TRBJ1-4,few,NA,TRBV12-5,CASAPGQGNEKLFF,TGTGCTAGTGCCCCGGGGCAGGGGAATGAAAAACTGTTTTTT
TRBJ1-5,NA,NA,TRBV20-1,CSASQGINQPQHF,TGCAGTGCTTCTCAGGGAATTAATCAGCCCCAGCATTTT